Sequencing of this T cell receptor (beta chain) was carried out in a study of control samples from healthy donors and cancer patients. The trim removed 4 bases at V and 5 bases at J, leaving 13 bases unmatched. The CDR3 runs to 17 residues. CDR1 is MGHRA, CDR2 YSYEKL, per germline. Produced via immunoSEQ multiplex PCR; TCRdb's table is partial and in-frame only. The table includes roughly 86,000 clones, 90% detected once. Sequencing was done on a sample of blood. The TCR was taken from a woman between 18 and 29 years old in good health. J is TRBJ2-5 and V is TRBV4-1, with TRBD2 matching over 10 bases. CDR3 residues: CASSREGSGGALETQYF. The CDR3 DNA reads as TGCGCCAGCAGCCGCGAGGGGAGCGGGGGGGCCTTGGAGACCCAGTACTTC.